The next 20 T cell receptor beta chains were all read from a single sample in a study of T cell responses to AZD1222 COVID-19 vaccine. Some clones are missing from TCRdb's copy, which holds only in-frame ones; the method was immunoSEQ multiplex PCR. The sample lists about 120,000 clones, roughly nine tenths occurring once. This specimen consisted of peripheral blood, obtained on day 0 of AZD1222 vaccination. These receptors came from an adult in good health.

This clone was observed a single time. V and J are TRBV28 and TRBJ1-4, with D perhaps matching TRBD1 (6 bases). The CDR3 runs 16 residues. V was pared by 5 bases and J by 2 bases, with 15 bases between. Germline CDR1 MDHEN, CDR2 SYDVKM. This chain's CDR3 is CASSQSGQGTNEKLFF. The CDR3 DNA is TGTGCCAGCAGTCAATCGGGTCAGGGGACTAATGAAAAACTGTTTTTT.

The CDR3 bases are TGCAGTGCTATTGACAGGGGCGGAGTGGTGAGGGGCTACACCTTC. This gives the protein CSAIDRGGVVRGYTF. The genes are TRBV20-1 and TRBJ1-2, with TRBD1 matching over 8 bases. The ends lost 4 bases at V and 8 bases at J; junction bases unmatched: 15. CDR3 length equals 15 residues. Looked up from germline, CDR1 is DFQATT and CDR2 is SNEGSKA (reference sequence).

V is TRBV28 and J is TRBJ2-3; 9 bases are a match to TRBD1. Trimming at V came to 4 bases and at J to 2 bases, leaving 7 bases not matched to a gene. Germline CDR1 reads MDHEN; CDR2 reads SYDVKM. The CDR3 is 16 residues long. The CDR3 sequence is CASSSGTGINTDTQYF. CDR3 coding DNA: TGTGCCAGCAGTTCTGGGACAGGGATCAACACAGATACGCAGTATTTT.

This chain uses TRBV7-9 with TRBJ2-7, with D possibly being TRBD2 (5 bases). This CDR3 spans 13 amino acids. Germline V gives CDR1 SEHNR, CDR2 FQNEAQ (reference sequence). The germline V and J ends were trimmed by 5 bases and 2 bases, with 10 bases remaining between them. CDR3 in amino acids: CASSPAGPYEQYF. The DNA of the CDR3 is TGTGCCAGCAGCCCCGCGGGCCCCTACGAGCAGTACTTC.

The V gene is TRBV2, the J gene TRBJ2-2; D uncertain. The V gene lost 4 bases and the J gene lost 7 bases, with 7 bases spanning the gap. This CDR3 comprises 12 residues. The germline V gene encodes CDR1 SNHLY and CDR2 FYNNEI. The CDR3 coding sequence is TGTGCCAGCAGTGGATCCTACGGGGAGCTGTTTTTT. It encodes CASSGSYGELFF.

This clone was recorded once. This sequence joins TRBV5-1 and TRBJ1-2; 9 bases agree with TRBD1. The CDR3 consists of 14 residues. V lost 4 bases to trimming and J lost 7 bases; unmatched junction nucleotides: 8. Germline CDR1 reads SGHRS; CDR2 reads YFSETQ. CDR3 sequence (DNA): TGCGCCAGCAGCCCCGGACAGGGGAGTGGTGGCTACACCTTC. It specifies CASSPGQGSGGYTF. The variable domain in full, with the rest retrieved from reference TRBV5-1 and TRBJ1-2, is KAGVTQTPRYLIKTRGQQVTLSCSPISGHRSVSWYQQTPGQGLQFLFEYFSETQRNKGNFPGRFSGRQFSNSRSEMNVSTLELGDSALYLCASSPGQGSGGYTFGSGTRLTVV.

The CDR3 region is CASSEVEVKETQYF. The CDR3 DNA follows: TGTGCCAGCAGTGAAGTTGAGGTTAAGGAGACCCAGTACTTC. The J gene is TRBJ2-5, the V gene TRBV2; D unresolved. The CDR3 loop spans 14 amino acids. The germline gives CDR1 SNHLY, CDR2 FYNNEI. Trimming removed 1 base from V and 5 bases from J, with 11 bases in between.

This clone has only one observation. The V gene is TRBV7-2, the J gene TRBJ1-6; maybe TRBD1 (5 bases). The germline gives CDR1 SGHTA, CDR2 FQGNSA. V was pared by 5 bases and J by 8 bases, with 19 bases between. The CDR3 is 16 amino acids. The CDR3 nucleotides are TGTGCCAGCAGCCCCCCCTTCCAGGGAAGGGATTCACCCCTCCACTTT. This codes for CASSPPFQGRDSPLHF.

The chain links TRBV7-9 to TRBJ2-7, with 9 bases fitting TRBD1. Germline lookup yields CDR1 SEHNR and CDR2 FQNEAQ (reference sequence). The CDR3 runs to 15 residues. Unmatched junction bases numbered 8, after V lost 4 bases and J lost 4 bases. For the CDR3, the DNA is TGTGCCAGCAGCTCCACGGGACAGGGAGGGTACGAGCAGTACTTC. Translating it yields CASSSTGQGGYEQYF.

The J gene is TRBJ1-3, the V gene TRBV30; tentatively, D is TRBD1 (6 bases). CDR3 length: 14 residues. V lost 4 bases, J lost 4 bases, and 14 bases lay in between. CDR1 is GTSNPN, CDR2 SVGIG, per germline (reference sequence). The CDR3: CAWNRAMGGNTIYF. The DNA for the CDR3 is TGTGCCTGGAACAGGGCCATGGGAGGAAACACCATATATTTT.

V usage is TRBV5-1 and J usage is TRBJ2-7, with TRBD2 matching 8 bases. The germline V gene encodes CDR1 SGHRS and CDR2 YFSETQ. The CDR3 spans 14 residues. Trimming removed 4 bases from V and 0 bases from J; junction bases left unmatched: 3. CDR3 in amino acids: CASSPLAASYEQYF. CDR3 sequence (DNA): TGCGCCAGCAGCCCACTAGCGGCCTCCTACGAGCAGTACTTC.

The V gene is TRBV4-1, the J gene TRBJ2-7; possibly TRBD1 for D (6 bases). V lost 3 bases and J lost 6, with 18 bases in between. The CDR3 is made up of 15 amino acids. The V gene's germline CDR1 is MGHRA and CDR2 YSYEKL. CDR3 amino acids: CASSHTTGSLGEQYF. The CDR3 DNA follows: TGCGCCAGCAGCCATACCACAGGGTCCCTGGGCGAGCAGTACTTC.

J is TRBJ2-7 and V is TRBV5-6; TRBD2 agrees at 7 bases. CDR1 SGHDT and CDR2 YYEEEE come from the germline V gene. CDR3 length: 14 amino acids. J was trimmed by 4 bases and V by 4 bases; bases with no gene match: 8. In DNA, the CDR3 is TGTGCCAGCAGCAAAGGACTAGAATGGTACGAGCAGTACTTC. This sequence encodes CASSKGLEWYEQYF.

The genes are TRBV6-2 or TRBV6-3 and TRBJ2-3, with TRBD2 matching over 14 bases. The V and J ends lost 5 bases and 10 bases, in that order; junction bases with no gene match: 11. This CDR3 contains 16 residues. The germline gives CDR1 MNHEY, CDR2 SVGEGT. CDR3 nucleotides: TGTGCCAGCAGTCTCCTCCCGGGACTAGCGGGGGAATCGCAGTATTTT. Its translation is CASSLLPGLAGESQYF.

The chain recombines TRBV27 with TRBJ1-4, with D possibly TRBD1 on 5 matching bases. This CDR3 contains 14 residues. Germline CDR1 MNHEY, CDR2 SMNVEV (reference sequence). Trimming left V 2 bases short and J 8 bases short, with 12 bases between. CDR3 DNA: TGTGCCAGCAGTTTACGGCAGGGTAAAGAAAAACTGTTTTTT. It translates to CASSLRQGKEKLFF.

V is TRBV19 and J is TRBJ1-1; D is possibly TRBD1 (5 bases). This CDR3 comprises 12 residues. Between the trimmed V and J ends, which lost 10 bases and 5 bases, there was a span of 14 bases. Germline values: CDR1 LNHDA, CDR2 SQIVND (reference sequence). The CDR3 bases are TGTGCCACGGGGGGGAGGTTTACTGAAGCTTTCTTT. It encodes CATGGRFTEAFF.

V usage is TRBV28 and J usage is TRBJ1-6, with TRBD1 identical over 9 bases. The germline CDR1 and CDR2 sequences are MDHEN and SYDVKM. J gave up 5 bases and V 8 bases, and 7 bases lay outside the gene matches. The CDR3 runs 15 residues. CDR3 sequence reads: CASLGQGPNNSPLHF. CDR3 nucleotide sequence: TGTGCCAGCCTAGGACAGGGGCCAAATAATTCACCCCTCCACTTT. The full variable domain, in which reference TRBV28 and TRBJ1-6 provide the parts outside the CDR3, is DVKVTQSSRYLVKRTGEKVFLECVQDMDHENMFWYRQDPGLGLRLIYFSYDVKMKEKGDIPEGYSVSREKKERFSLILESASTNQTSMYLCASLGQGPNNSPLHFGNGTRLTVT.

The V and J genes are TRBV28 and TRBJ2-5; 9 bases match TRBD2. The CDR3 is 11 residues long. The germline V gene has CDR1 MDHEN and CDR2 SYDVKM. With 8 bases clipped from V and 13 bases from J, the junction kept 8 bases outside the gene matches. The CDR3 DNA follows: TGTGCCAGCGGTACCGGGACTAGCTCGTACTTC. It translates to CASGTGTSSYF.

This chain connects TRBV7-9 to TRBJ2-7; D is unclear. The CDR3 is 13 residues long. Trimming cost V 6 bases and J 0 bases, with 9 bases left between them. Looked up from germline, CDR1 is SEHNR and CDR2 is FQNEAQ (reference sequence). The CDR3 coding sequence is TGTGCCAGCAGTCCTAGGCTCTCCTACGAGCAGTACTTC. As protein: CASSPRLSYEQYF.

This chain joins TRBV7-9 and TRBJ2-1; a possible D gene is TRBD1 (6 bases). The CDR3 spans 16 residues. Per the germline V gene, CDR1 is SEHNR and CDR2 is FQNEAQ (reference sequence). Between the trimmed V and J ends, which lost 4 bases and 6 bases, there was a span of 19 bases. The CDR3 loop reads CASSSSPRGTRNEQFF. CDR3 DNA sequence: TGTGCCAGCAGCTCTAGTCCCCGTGGGACACGCAATGAGCAGTTCTTC.